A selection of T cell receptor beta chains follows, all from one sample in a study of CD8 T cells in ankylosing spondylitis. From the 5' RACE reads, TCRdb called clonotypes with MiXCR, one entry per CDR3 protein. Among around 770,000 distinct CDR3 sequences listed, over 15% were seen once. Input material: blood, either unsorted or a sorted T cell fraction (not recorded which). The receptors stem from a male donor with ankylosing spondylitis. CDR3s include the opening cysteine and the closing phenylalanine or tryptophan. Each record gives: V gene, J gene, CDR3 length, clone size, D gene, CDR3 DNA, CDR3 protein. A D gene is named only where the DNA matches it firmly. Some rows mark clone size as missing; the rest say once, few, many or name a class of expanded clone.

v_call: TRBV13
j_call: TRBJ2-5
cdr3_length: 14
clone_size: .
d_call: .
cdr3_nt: TGTGCCAGCAGCCGCGGGACGGATCAAGAGACCCAGTACTTC
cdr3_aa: CASSRGTDQETQYF

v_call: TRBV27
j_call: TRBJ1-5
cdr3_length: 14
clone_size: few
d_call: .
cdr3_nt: TGTGCCAGCAGTCCCTTGGACGGAAATCAGCCCCAGCATTTT
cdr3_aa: CASSPLDGNQPQHF

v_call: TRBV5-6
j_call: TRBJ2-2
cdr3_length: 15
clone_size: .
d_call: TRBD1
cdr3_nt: TGTGCCAGCAGCTTGGGACAGGGGTGGGCCGGGGAGCTGTTTTTT
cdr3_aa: CASSLGQGWAGELFF

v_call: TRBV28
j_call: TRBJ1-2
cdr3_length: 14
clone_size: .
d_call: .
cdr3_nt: TGTGCCAGCAGCTCCGGGGGCCCTCGGGGGGGCTACACCTTC
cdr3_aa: CASSSGGPRGGYTF

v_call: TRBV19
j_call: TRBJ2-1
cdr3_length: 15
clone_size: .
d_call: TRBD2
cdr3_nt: TGTGCCAGTAGTATAGGTAGCGGGAGCTACAATGAGCAGTTCTTC
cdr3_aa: CASSIGSGSYNEQFF

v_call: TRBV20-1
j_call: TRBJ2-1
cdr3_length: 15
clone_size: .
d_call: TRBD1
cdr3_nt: TGCAGTGCCCCGGACAGGGGCGGCTCCTACAATGAGCAGTTCTTC
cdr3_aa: CSAPDRGGSYNEQFF

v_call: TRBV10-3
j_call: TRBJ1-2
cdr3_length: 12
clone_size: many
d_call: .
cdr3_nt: TGTGCCATCAGTGAGGTTGACTATGGCTACACCTTC
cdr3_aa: CAISEVDYGYTF

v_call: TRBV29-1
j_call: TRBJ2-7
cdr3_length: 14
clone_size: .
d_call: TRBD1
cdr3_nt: TGCAGCGCCCGGGGGGACAGGGACTCCTACGAGCAGTACTTC
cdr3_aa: CSARGDRDSYEQYF

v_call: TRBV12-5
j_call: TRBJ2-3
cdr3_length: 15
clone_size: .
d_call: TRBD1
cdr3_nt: TGTGCTAGTGGTCGGACAGGGACATTCACAGATACGCAGTATTTT
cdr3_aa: CASGRTGTFTDTQYF

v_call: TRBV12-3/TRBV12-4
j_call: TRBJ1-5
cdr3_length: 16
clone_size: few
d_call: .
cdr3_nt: TGTGCCAGCAGTCTACCCACTGACAGAGCCAATCAGCCCCAGCATTTT
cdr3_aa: CASSLPTDRANQPQHF

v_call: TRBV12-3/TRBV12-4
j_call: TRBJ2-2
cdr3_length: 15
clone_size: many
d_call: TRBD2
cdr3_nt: TGTGCCAGCAGTTTAGGACGGCGGGGGGCCGGGGAGCTGTTTTTT
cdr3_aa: CASSLGRRGAGELFF

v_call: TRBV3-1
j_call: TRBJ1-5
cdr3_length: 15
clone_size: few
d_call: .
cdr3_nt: TGTGCCAGCAGCAAAGGGGTGGTCATGAATCAGCCCCAGCATTTT
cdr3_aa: CASSKGVVMNQPQHF

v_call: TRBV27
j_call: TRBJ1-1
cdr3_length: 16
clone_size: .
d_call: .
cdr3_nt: TGTGCCAGCAGTAATTTTGGAATTCCTTACCCCCCTGAAGCTTTCTTT
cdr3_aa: CASSNFGIPYPPEAFF

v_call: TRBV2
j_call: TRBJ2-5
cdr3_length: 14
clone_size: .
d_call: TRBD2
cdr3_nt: TGTGCCAGCAAAGGACTAGCCACGGGGGAGACCCAGTACTTC
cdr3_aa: CASKGLATGETQYF

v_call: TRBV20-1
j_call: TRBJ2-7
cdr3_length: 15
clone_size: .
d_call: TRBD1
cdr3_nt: TGCAGTGCCGATCGCCGGGACAGGGGAACCTACGAGCAGTACTTC
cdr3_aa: CSADRRDRGTYEQYF

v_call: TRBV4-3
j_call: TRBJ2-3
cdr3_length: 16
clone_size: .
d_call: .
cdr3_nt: TGCGCCAGCAGCCAAGATAAGGGATTAAGCACAGATACGCAGTATTTT
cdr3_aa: CASSQDKGLSTDTQYF

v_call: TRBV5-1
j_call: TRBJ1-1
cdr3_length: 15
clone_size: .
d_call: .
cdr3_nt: TGCGCCAGCAGCCCCTATCTTGGAGAGAACACTGAAGCTTTCTTT
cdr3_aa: CASSPYLGENTEAFF

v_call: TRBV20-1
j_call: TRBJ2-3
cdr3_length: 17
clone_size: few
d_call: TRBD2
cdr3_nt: TGCAGTGCTAGAGATCCTAGAGCGGGGAAGGTAACAGATACGCAGTATTTT
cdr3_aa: CSARDPRAGKVTDTQYF

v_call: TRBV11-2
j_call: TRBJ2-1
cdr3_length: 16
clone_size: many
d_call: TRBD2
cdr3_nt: TGTGCCAGCAGCCTCCAGACTAGCTCACCCTACAATGAGCAGTTCTTC
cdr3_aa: CASSLQTSSPYNEQFF

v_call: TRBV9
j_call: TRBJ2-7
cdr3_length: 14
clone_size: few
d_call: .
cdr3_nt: TGTGCCAGCAGCGTAAGGGCCCGGGTAGACGAGCAGTACTTC
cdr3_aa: CASSVRARVDEQYF

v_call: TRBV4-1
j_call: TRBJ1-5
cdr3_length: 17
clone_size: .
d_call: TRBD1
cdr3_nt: TGCGCCAGCAGCCAAGACTATACAGGGGGAGGCAATCAGCCCCAGCATTTT
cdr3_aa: CASSQDYTGGGNQPQHF

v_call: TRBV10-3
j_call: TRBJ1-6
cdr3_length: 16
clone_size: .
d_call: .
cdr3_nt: TGTGCCATCAGTGAGTCGGTCAGTGTGAGAAATTCACCCCTCCACTTT
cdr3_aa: CAISESVSVRNSPLHF

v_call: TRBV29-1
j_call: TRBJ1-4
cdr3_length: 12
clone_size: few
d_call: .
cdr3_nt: TGCAGCGTTGGGGTACAGGGAGAAAAACTGTTTTTT
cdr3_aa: CSVGVQGEKLFF

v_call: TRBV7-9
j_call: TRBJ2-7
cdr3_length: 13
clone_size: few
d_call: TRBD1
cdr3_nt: TGTGCCAGCAGTAGGACAGGGGGCGCCGAGCAGTACTTC
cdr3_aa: CASSRTGGAEQYF

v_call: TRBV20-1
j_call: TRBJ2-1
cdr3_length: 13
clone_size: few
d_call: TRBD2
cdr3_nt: TGCAGTACTATAGGACTAGCGGGAGATGAGCAGTTCTTC
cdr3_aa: CSTIGLAGDEQFF

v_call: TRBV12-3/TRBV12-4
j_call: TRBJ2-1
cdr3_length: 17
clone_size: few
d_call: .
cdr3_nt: TGTGCCAGCACTGGGGTAGTCGGGATAAGCTCCTACAATGAGCAGTTCTTC
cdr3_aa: CASTGVVGISSYNEQFF

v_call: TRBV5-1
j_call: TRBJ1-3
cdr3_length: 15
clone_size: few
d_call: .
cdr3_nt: TGCGCCAGCAGCTTGTGGGCCTCCTCTGGAAACACCATATATTTT
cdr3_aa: CASSLWASSGNTIYF

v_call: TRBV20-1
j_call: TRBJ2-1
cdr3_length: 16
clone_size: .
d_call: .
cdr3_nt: TGCAGTGCTGAGGAGGGGGTTTCAAGCTCCTACAATGAGCAGTTCTTC
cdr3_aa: CSAEEGVSSSYNEQFF

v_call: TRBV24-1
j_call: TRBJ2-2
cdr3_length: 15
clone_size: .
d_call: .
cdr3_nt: TGTGCCACCAGTGACGGGCGAAGGGGGACCGGGGAGCTGTTTTTT
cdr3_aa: CATSDGRRGTGELFF

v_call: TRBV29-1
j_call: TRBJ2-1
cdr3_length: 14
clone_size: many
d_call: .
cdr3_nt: TGCAGCGTTGAGTGGGACATAGGATACAATGAGCAGTTCTTC
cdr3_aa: CSVEWDIGYNEQFF

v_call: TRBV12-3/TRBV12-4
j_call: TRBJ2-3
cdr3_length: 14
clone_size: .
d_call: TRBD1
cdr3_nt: TGTGCCAGCAGAACAGGGGGTTCGGGAGATACGCAGTATTTT
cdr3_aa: CASRTGGSGDTQYF

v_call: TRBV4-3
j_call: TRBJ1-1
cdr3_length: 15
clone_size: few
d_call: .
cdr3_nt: TGCGCCAGCAGCCAAGAATCCGGGGCCAACACTGAAGCTTTCTTT
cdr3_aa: CASSQESGANTEAFF

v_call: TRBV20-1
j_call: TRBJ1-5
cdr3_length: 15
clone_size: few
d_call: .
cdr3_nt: TGCAGTGCAGTTGACCCTGGGGCAGTTAATCAGCCCCAGCATTTT
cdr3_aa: CSAVDPGAVNQPQHF

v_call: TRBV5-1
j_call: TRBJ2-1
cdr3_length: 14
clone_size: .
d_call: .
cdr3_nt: TGCGCCAGCAGCTTGCAACCAATCTACAATGAGCAGTTCTTC
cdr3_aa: CASSLQPIYNEQFF

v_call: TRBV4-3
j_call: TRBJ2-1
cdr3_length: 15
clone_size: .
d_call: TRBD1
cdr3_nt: TGCGCCAGCAGCCACCTGACAGGGAGTATAGATGAGCAGTTCTTC
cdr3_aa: CASSHLTGSIDEQFF

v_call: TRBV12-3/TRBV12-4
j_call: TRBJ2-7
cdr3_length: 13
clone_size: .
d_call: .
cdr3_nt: TGTGCCAGCAGTTTTGCTAGTTCCCGCGAGCAGTACTTC
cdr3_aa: CASSFASSREQYF

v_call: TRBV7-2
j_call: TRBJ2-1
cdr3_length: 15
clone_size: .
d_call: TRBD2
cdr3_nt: TGTGCCAGCAGCCACGGACTAGCGGGGGGATATGAGCAGTTCTTC
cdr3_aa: CASSHGLAGGYEQFF

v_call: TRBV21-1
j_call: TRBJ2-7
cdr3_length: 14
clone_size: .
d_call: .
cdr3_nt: TGTGCCAGCAGCAAACCTGAGGGGGTTTACGAGCAGTACTTC
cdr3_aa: CASSKPEGVYEQYF

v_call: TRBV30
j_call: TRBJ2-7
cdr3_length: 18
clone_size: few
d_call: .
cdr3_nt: TGTGCCTGGAGTGTACGGGTAGGGCCCCCAGAGGGTTCCTACGAGCAGTACTTC
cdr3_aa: CAWSVRVGPPEGSYEQYF

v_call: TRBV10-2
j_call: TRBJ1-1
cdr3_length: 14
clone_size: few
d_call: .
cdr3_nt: TGCGCCAGCAGTGGAGAGGGAATGAACACTGAAGCTTTCTTT
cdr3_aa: CASSGEGMNTEAFF

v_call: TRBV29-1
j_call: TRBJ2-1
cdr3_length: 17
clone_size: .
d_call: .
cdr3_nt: TGCAGCGTTGAGGGGTTGTTCTGGGGCGACTCCTACAATGAGCAGTTCTTC
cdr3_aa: CSVEGLFWGDSYNEQFF

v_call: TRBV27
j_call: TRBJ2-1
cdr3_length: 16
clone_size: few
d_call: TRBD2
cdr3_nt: TGTGCCAGCAGATCCCCAGGACTAGCGATTTACAATGAGCAGTTCTTC
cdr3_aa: CASRSPGLAIYNEQFF

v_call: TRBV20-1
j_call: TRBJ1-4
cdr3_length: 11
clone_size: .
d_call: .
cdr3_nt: TGCAGTGCTATTGCGGTTGAAAAACTGTTTTTT
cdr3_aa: CSAIAVEKLFF

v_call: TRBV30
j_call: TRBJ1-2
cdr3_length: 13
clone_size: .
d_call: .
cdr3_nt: TGTGCCTGGAGTGAGGCAGGGGTATATGGCTACACCTTC
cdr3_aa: CAWSEAGVYGYTF

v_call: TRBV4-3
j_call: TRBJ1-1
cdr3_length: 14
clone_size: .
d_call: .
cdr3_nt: TGCGCCAGCAGCCAAGATGGTGTCTTAGGGGAAGCTTTCTTT
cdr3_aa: CASSQDGVLGEAFF

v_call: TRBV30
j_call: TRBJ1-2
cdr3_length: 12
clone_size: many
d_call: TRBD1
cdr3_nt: TGTGCCTGGAGGGGGGACAGGCATGGCTACACCTTC
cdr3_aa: CAWRGDRHGYTF

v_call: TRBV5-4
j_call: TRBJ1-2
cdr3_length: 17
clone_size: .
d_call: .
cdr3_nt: TGTGCCAGCAGCTTGTCGGGCAGGGGCCGAGCTAACTATGGCTACACCTTC
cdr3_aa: CASSLSGRGRANYGYTF

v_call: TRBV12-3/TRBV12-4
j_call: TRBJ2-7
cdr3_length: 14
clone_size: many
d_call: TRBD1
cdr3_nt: TGTGCCAGCAGAAAGACAGGGGAGTCCTACGAGCAGTACTTC
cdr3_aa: CASRKTGESYEQYF

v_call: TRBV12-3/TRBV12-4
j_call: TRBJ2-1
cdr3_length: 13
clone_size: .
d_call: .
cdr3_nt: TGTGCCAGTGGGGCAGGGGGGTTGAATGAGCAGTTCTTC
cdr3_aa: CASGAGGLNEQFF

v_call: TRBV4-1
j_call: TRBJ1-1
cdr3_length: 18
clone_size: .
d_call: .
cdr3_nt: TGCGCCAGCAGCCAAGGACCTTCCAGGTTCGGAGCGTCCACTGAAGCTTTCTTT
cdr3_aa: CASSQGPSRFGASTEAFF

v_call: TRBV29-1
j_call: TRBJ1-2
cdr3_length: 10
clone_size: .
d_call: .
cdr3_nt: TGCAGCGTTGAAATGGGGGGCTACACCTTC
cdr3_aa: CSVEMGGYTF

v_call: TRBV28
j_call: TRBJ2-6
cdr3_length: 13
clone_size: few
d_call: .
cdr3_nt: TGTGCCAGCAGAGGCCTTGGGGCCAACGTCCTGACTTTC
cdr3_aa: CASRGLGANVLTF

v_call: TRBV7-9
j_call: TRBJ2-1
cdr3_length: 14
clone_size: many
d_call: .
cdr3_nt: TGTGCCAGCAGCTTCGGAGCGGGCCCAAATGAGCAGTTCTTC
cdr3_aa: CASSFGAGPNEQFF